Shown below are 8 T cell receptor beta chains from a single sample sequenced in a study of blood T cells in healthy people across ages. Combining a sample-barcoded 5' primer with a J-beta primer mix, a second PCR ran for about 7 to 12 cycles. MiXCR was run by TCRdb on the 5' RACE reads, yielding one entry per CDR3 protein. The sample includes around 1.1 million distinct CDR3 sequences, around two fifths seen only once; the top ten take about an eighth. Sequenced input: blood. These TCRs come from a man aged 18 to 29 in good health.

This clonotype was picked up a small number of times. The J gene is TRBJ2-7, the V gene TRBV29-1, with 11 bases matching TRBD2. The CDR3 has 14 residues. V was pared by 6 bases and J by 2 bases, with 6 bases of the junction left unmatched. Per germline, CDR1 SQVTM and CDR2 ANQGSEA. CDR3 region: CSVVTSGTTYEQYF. The CDR3 DNA reads TGCAGCGTGGTGACTAGCGGGACAACCTACGAGCAGTACTTC.

V usage is TRBV4-2 and J usage is TRBJ1-2; TRBD1 might be the D (5 bases). V was pared by 0 bases and J by 7 bases, with 9 bases between. Germline assignment: CDR1 LGHNA and CDR2 YNFKEQ. CDR3 length equals 13 residues. This chain's CDR3 is CASSQDQGGGYTF. In DNA form, the CDR3 reads TGTGCCAGCAGCCAAGATCAGGGCGGTGGCTACACCTTC.

The chain combines TRBV5-1 with TRBJ1-2; 7 nucleotides line up with TRBD1. Germline trimming cut 3 bases from V and 8 bases from J; bases unmatched to any gene: 10. The CDR3 sequence is 14 residues long. The germline V gene encodes CDR1 SGHRS and CDR2 YFSETQ. The DNA of the CDR3 is TGCGCCAGCAGCTCTGGGACAGTACGGTACGGCTACACCTTC. It encodes CASSSGTVRYGYTF.

This clonotype was observed a handful of times. The chain recombines TRBV12-3 or TRBV12-4 with TRBJ1-1, with D perhaps TRBD1 (5 bases). The length of the CDR3 is 12 residues. Deletions cut 6 bases from V and 7 bases from J, with 12 bases between. In DNA form, the CDR3 reads TGTGCCAGCAGACCATGGGGGGATGAAGCTTTCTTT. Translating it yields CASRPWGDEAFF.

The chain links TRBV4-3 to TRBJ1-3, with no clear D. With 0 bases removed from V and 2 bases from J, the gap between germline ends came to 8 bases. The germline CDR1 and CDR2 sequences are LGHNA and YSLEER. CDR3 length: 15 amino acids. CDR3 bases: TGCGCCAGCAGCCAAGATACGGGAACTGGAAACACCATATATTTT. This sequence encodes CASSQDTGTGNTIYF.

The chain is built from TRBV4-1 and TRBJ2-7; 7 bases map to TRBD1. CDR1 MGHRA and CDR2 YSYEKL come from the germline V gene. The V and J ends lost 4 bases and 3 bases, in that order; junction bases with no gene match: 6. CDR3 length equals 14 residues. The chain's CDR3 is CASSPGQSFYEQYF. In DNA, the CDR3 is TGCGCCAGCAGCCCGGGACAGAGTTTCTACGAGCAGTACTTC.

The V gene is TRBV3-1, the J gene TRBJ1-1; D gene ambiguous. The germline V gene encodes CDR1 LGHDT and CDR2 YNNKEL (reference sequence). Deletions cut 1 base from V and 4 bases from J, with 10 bases between. This CDR3 is 14 amino acids long. CDR3 sequence reads: CASSQGYKSTEAFF. In DNA form, the CDR3 reads TGTGCCAGCAGCCAAGGTTATAAGAGCACTGAAGCTTTCTTT.

With regard to this clonotype: Being one base from a much bigger clone, this may be a read error. V and J are TRBV4-3 and TRBJ2-7; a weak D match, TRBD1 (5 bases). Per germline, CDR1 LGHNA and CDR2 YSLEER. This CDR3 has 14 residues. Written as DNA, the CDR3 is TGCGCCAGCAGTCTAGACAGAGAAGCCTACGAGCGGTACTTC. It is translated as CASSLDREAYERYF.